The 20 T cell receptor beta chains reported below all come from one sample, sequenced in a study of response to subunit inactivated influenza vaccine. TCRdb ran MiXCR on the RT-PCR reads and lists one entry per CDR3 protein. The sample records about 520,000 distinct CDR3 sequences, 7.2% being singletons. Sample: PBMCs from blood, taken around 25 months after vaccination. The receptors shown here come from a man between 50 and 69 years old who received an inactivated influenza vaccine.

This clonotype was found many times. The chain links TRBV5-6 to TRBJ2-5; D remains unclear. V was trimmed by 6 bases and J by 5 bases, leaving 20 bases between them. This CDR3 has 15 amino acids. Germline-derived CDR1 and CDR2 are SGHDT and YYEEEE. The CDR3 sequence: CASTKLGVSSETQYF. CDR3 DNA sequence: TGTGCCAGCACCAAGCTTGGGGTTTCTTCGGAGACCCAGTACTTC.

The chain is built from TRBV20-1 and TRBJ2-3; TRBD2 matches 9 bases. J gave up 7 bases and V 0 bases, and 14 bases lay outside the gene matches. Germline CDR1 reads DFQATT; CDR2 reads SNEGSKA (reference sequence). The CDR3 sequence is 17 residues long. The CDR3 loop reads CSARDSRLAELLNTQYF. The CDR3 region has the DNA TGCAGTGCTAGAGATAGTCGACTAGCGGAGCTCTTGAATACGCAGTATTTT.

V usage is TRBV5-1 and J usage is TRBJ2-6; D gene unclear. The CDR3 has 16 amino acids. The ends were cut back, 1 base at V and 4 bases at J, with 12 bases in the middle. The germline V gene encodes CDR1 SGHRS and CDR2 YFSETQ. CDR3 DNA: TGCGCCAGCAGCTTGTCTCCGGGTACCGGGGCCAACGTCCTGACTTTC. Amino acid sequence: CASSLSPGTGANVLTF.

To note about this clonotype: Here the CDR3 omits its conserved ending phenylalanine or tryptophan, so a read error is the likely source. CDR3 DNA: TGTGCCAGCGGACTAGTTAGTTCACCCCTCCACATT. Its translation is CASGLVSSPLHI. This chain uses TRBV6-6 with TRBJ1-6; the D is unclear. The germline gives CDR1 MNHNY, CDR2 SVGAGI (reference sequence). The CDR3 covers 12 residues. Trimming left V 8 bases short and J 9 bases short, with 11 bases between.

This clonotype was found many times. This rearrangement joins TRBV4-3 to TRBJ2-5, with D possibly matching TRBD1 (5 bases). V dropped 0 bases and J dropped 5 bases, with 13 bases sitting between them. Germline CDR1 reads LGHNA; CDR2 reads YSLEER. CDR3 length: 15 residues. The chain's CDR3 is CASSQDLKGVETQYF. CDR3 in DNA: TGCGCCAGCAGCCAAGATCTAAAAGGGGTTGAGACCCAGTACTTC.

The genes are TRBV3-1 and TRBJ2-1, with 11 nucleotides matching TRBD1. The CDR3 length is 17 residues. CDR1 and CDR2 from the germline V gene are LGHDT and YNNKEL (reference sequence). The V gene end was trimmed by 1 base and the J gene end by 7 bases; junction bases not matched to a gene: 9. The CDR3 spells CASSQASGQGARNEQFF. Written as DNA, the CDR3 is TGTGCCAGCAGCCAAGCTTCCGGACAGGGGGCAAGGAATGAGCAGTTCTTC.

The rearrangement links TRBV11-1 to TRBJ2-3, with TRBD2 matching 9 bases. This CDR3 region has 20 residues. V shed 5 bases and J 5 bases; nucleotides not matched to a gene: 23. CDR1 is SGHAT and CDR2 is FQDESV in the germline V gene (reference sequence). The CDR3 DNA reads as TGTGCCAGCAGCGCCCCTTCGCGGGACCCTATTAGCGGGAGTGTAGATACGCAGTATTTT. This gives the protein CASSAPSRDPISGSVDTQYF.

The sample holds many counts of this clonotype. The chain joins TRBV12-3 or TRBV12-4 to TRBJ2-7; weak D call: TRBD1 (6 bases). V lost 5 bases and J 2 bases, leaving 10 bases between the germline ends. This CDR3 comprises 13 residues. The CDR3 sequence is CASSRTATYEQYF. The CDR3 region has the DNA TGTGCCAGCAGTCGGACAGCAACCTACGAGCAGTACTTC.

This clonotype was counted many times. The V and J genes are TRBV29-1 and TRBJ1-1, with D maybe TRBD1 (5 bases). This CDR3 is built from 12 residues. CDR1 is SQVTM and CDR2 is ANQGSEA in the germline V gene. V was cut by 6 bases and J by 6 bases, with 14 bases left in between. CDR3 region: CSVMQGVSEAFF. For the CDR3, the DNA is TGCAGCGTGATGCAGGGAGTTTCTGAAGCTTTCTTT.

The chain employs TRBV11-2 and TRBJ2-2, with D possibly being TRBD1 (5 bases). CDR1 is SGHAT and CDR2 is FQNNGV in the germline V gene. The V end was cut by 1 base, the J end by 7 bases, with 10 bases between. CDR3 length: 14 residues. The CDR3 loop reads CASSLAQGGGELFF. The CDR3 DNA reads as TGTGCCAGCAGCTTAGCCCAGGGCGGCGGGGAGCTGTTTTTT.

This clonotype was counted only a few times. The chain joins TRBV5-1 to TRBJ1-2; D is ambiguous. Germline CDR1 is SGHRS and CDR2 is YFSETQ. V was trimmed by 0 bases and J by 3 bases, leaving 9 bases between them. The CDR3 is 14 residues long. CDR3: CASSLEGGDYGYTF. The CDR3 region has the DNA TGCGCCAGCAGCTTGGAAGGAGGCGACTATGGCTACACCTTC.

This clonotype was counted only a few times. V is TRBV28 and J is TRBJ1-1, with no clear D. V lost 6 bases and J 0 bases, leaving 5 bases between the germline ends. Looked up from germline, CDR1 is MDHEN and CDR2 is SYDVKM. The CDR3 is made up of 12 amino acids. The CDR3 nucleotides read TGTGCCAGCAGAAGGGTGAACACTGAAGCTTTCTTT. Translating gives CASRRVNTEAFF.

The rearrangement joins TRBV6-5 to TRBJ1-5; 8 positions match TRBD1. The CDR3 length is 15 residues. CDR1 and CDR2 from the germline V gene are MNHEY and SVGAGI. The ends lost 4 bases at V and 3 bases at J; junction bases unmatched: 5. The CDR3 DNA reads TGTGCCAGCAGTTCCTCGGACAGGGCCAATCAGCCCCAGCATTTT. This codes for CASSSSDRANQPQHF.

This clonotype has a single count. The germline gene is not matched at one end of the junction; a read error may be the cause. The V call is TRBV9, the J call TRBJ2-1, with D tentatively TRBD1 (6 bases). The CDR3 spans 16 residues. The germline gives CDR1 SGDLS, CDR2 YYNGEE. The CDR3 region has the DNA TGTTCCAGCAGCGTCGTAACCGGGACAAAAGGTGGGGAGCAGTTCTTC. Protein: CSSSVVTGTKGGEQFF.

This clonotype has at least ten counts. The V gene is TRBV12-3 or TRBV12-4, the J gene TRBJ1-1; possibly TRBD1 for D (5 bases). The CDR3 is made up of 13 amino acids. V lost 5 bases and J 2 bases, leaving 9 bases between the germline ends. CDR3 bases: TGTGCCAGCAGTGATACAGGTAACACTGAAGCTTTCTTT. Protein sequence: CASSDTGNTEAFF.

Comment on this clonotype: A much larger clone sits a single nucleotide away, making a read error possible. J is TRBJ2-4 and V is TRBV27; D is unclear. This CDR3 has 14 residues. Germline V lookup: CDR1 MNHEY, CDR2 SMNVEV (reference sequence). The ends were cut back, 3 bases at V and 1 base at J, with 7 bases in the middle. The CDR3 here is CASSFAVAKNIQYF. The CDR3 nucleotides read TGTGCCAGCAGTTTTGCAGTGGCCAAAAACATTCAGTACTTC.

V and J are TRBV5-1 and TRBJ1-2; TRBD1 might be the D (6 bases). The CDR3 extends over 15 amino acids. V was trimmed by 5 bases and J by 7 bases, leaving 21 bases between them. Germline V gene lookup returns CDR1 SGHRS and CDR2 YFSETQ. CDR3 amino acids: CASRETGGSVRGYTF. The CDR3 nucleotides read TGCGCCAGCAGGGAGACAGGAGGCAGCGTCCGTGGCTACACCTTC. Using reference TRBV5-1 and TRBJ1-2 for the parts outside the CDR3, the full variable domain is KAGVTQTPRYLIKTRGQQVTLSCSPISGHRSVSWYQQTPGQGLQFLFEYFSETQRNKGNFPGRFSGRQFSNSRSEMNVSTLELGDSALYLCASRETGGSVRGYTFGSGTRLTVV.

Only a few counts were recorded for this clonotype. The J gene is TRBJ2-3, the V gene TRBV10-3; D possibly corresponds to TRBD1 (5 bases). Germline CDR1 ENHRY, CDR2 SYGVKD. V was pared by 7 bases and J by 3 bases, with 11 bases between. This CDR3 has 13 residues. The CDR3 nucleotides read TGTGCCATCAACACCAGGGAAACAGATACGCAGTATTTT. The encoded protein is CAINTRETDTQYF.

This clonotype has ten or more counts. V is TRBV3-1 and J is TRBJ2-1, with a weak D call TRBD1 (6 bases). The germline V and J ends were trimmed by 6 bases and 4 bases, with 16 bases remaining between them. The V gene's germline CDR1 is LGHDT and CDR2 YNNKEL (reference sequence). The CDR3 has 15 residues. Here the CDR3 reads CASRSRGQLYNEQFF. The CDR3 region has the DNA TGTGCCAGCAGATCCCGAGGACAGCTATACAATGAGCAGTTCTTC.

This clonotype has at least ten counts. The chain couples TRBV24-1 to TRBJ2-3; D is uncertain. There are 12 residues in the CDR3. Germline-derived CDR1 and CDR2 are KGHDR and SFDVKD. V lost 4 bases and J 5 bases, leaving 6 bases between the germline ends. The DNA for the CDR3 is TGTGCCACCAGTGACAGGAGAGATACGCAGTATTTT. Protein: CATSDRRDTQYF.